These T cell receptor beta chains were read from a single sample in a study of T cells in Graves' hyperthyroidism and ophthalmopathy. Each CDR3 protein is one row after TCRdb ran MiXCR on the multiplex PCR reads. Of 560,000 or so distinct CDR3 sequences in the sample, 15% to 20% were seen once. Specimen: blood. Receptors were obtained from a middle-aged man with Graves' ophthalmopathy. CDR3s include the opening cysteine and the closing phenylalanine or tryptophan. Each record gives: V gene, clone size, J gene, D gene, CDR3 protein, CDR3 DNA. The D gene is left open where the match is weak. The size entry is marked missing in some rows and otherwise reads once, few, many or a size class.

V: TRBV28; size: NA; J: TRBJ2-7; D: TRBD2; CDR3: CARTPGGPGSYEQYF; DNA: TGTGCCAGAACCCCGGGAGGCCCCGGTAGCTACGAGCAGTACTTC
V: TRBV24-1; size: few; J: TRBJ2-1; D: TRBD2; CDR3: CATGGRTSGRAGYNEQFF; DNA: TGTGCCACCGGAGGTAGGACTAGCGGGAGGGCCGGCTACAATGAGCAGTTCTTC
V: TRBV28; size: NA; J: TRBJ1-2; D: TRBD1; CDR3: CASSLGGGQLRYGYTF; DNA: TGTGCCAGCAGTTTAGGGGGGGGACAGCTTCGCTATGGCTACACCTTC
V: TRBV2; size: many; J: TRBJ2-7; D: TRBD2; CDR3: CASSTRLAGYYEQYF; DNA: TGTGCCAGCAGTACCCGACTAGCGGGATACTACGAGCAGTACTTC
V: TRBV30; size: few; J: TRBJ1-2; D: NA; CDR3: CAWSAGASRSYGYTF; DNA: TGTGCCTGGAGTGCAGGGGCCTCACGTTCCTATGGCTACACCTTC
V: TRBV19; size: NA; J: TRBJ2-2; D: TRBD1; CDR3: CASSIVGTGDIGELFF; DNA: TGTGCCAGTAGTATAGTCGGGACAGGGGATATCGGGGAGCTGTTTTTT
V: TRBV7-2; size: many; J: TRBJ2-1; D: TRBD2; CDR3: CASSLEPAGVDEQFF; DNA: TGTGCCAGCAGCTTAGAGCCAGCGGGAGTTGATGAGCAGTTCTTC
V: TRBV3-1; size: few; J: TRBJ2-1; D: TRBD2; CDR3: CASSFIGLGGVEQFF; DNA: TGTGCCAGCAGTTTCATAGGACTAGGCGGGGTTGAGCAGTTCTTC
V: TRBV7-9; size: few; J: TRBJ2-1; D: NA; CDR3: CASSLPQGRGSSYNEQFF; DNA: TGTGCCAGCAGCTTACCTCAGGGAAGGGGGAGTTCCTACAATGAGCAGTTCTTC
V: TRBV18; size: NA; J: TRBJ1-5; D: NA; CDR3: CASSLTGIGSNQPQHF; DNA: TGTGCCAGCTCACTCACAGGGATCGGAAGCAATCAGCCCCAGCATTTT
V: TRBV29-1; size: once; J: TRBJ2-5; D: TRBD1; CDR3: CSVEGGLSTGPETQYF; DNA: TGCAGCGTTGAAGGGGGGCTATCGACAGGGCCGGAGACCCAGTACTTC
V: TRBV11-2; size: many; J: TRBJ2-1; D: NA; CDR3: CASSFRRQALRDNEQFF; DNA: TGTGCCAGCAGCTTCCGTCGACAGGCCCTAAGGGACAATGAGCAGTTCTTC
V: TRBV7-3; size: many; J: TRBJ2-1; D: NA; CDR3: CASSGGTNNEQFF; DNA: TGTGCCAGCAGTGGCGGGACAAACAATGAGCAGTTCTTC
V: TRBV15; size: many; J: TRBJ1-4; D: NA; CDR3: CATSRDRSGNEKLFF; DNA: TGTGCCACCAGCAGAGATCGGTCAGGGAATGAAAAACTGTTTTTT
V: TRBV10-3; size: NA; J: TRBJ1-4; D: NA; CDR3: CAISEPAGGKLFF; DNA: TGTGCCATCAGTGAGCCGGCGGGGGGAAAACTGTTTTTT
V: TRBV24-1; size: many; J: TRBJ1-1; D: NA; CDR3: CATSESWNTEAFF; DNA: TGTGCCACCAGTGAATCATGGAACACTGAAGCTTTCTTT
V: TRBV7-9; size: few; J: TRBJ1-1; D: NA; CDR3: CASSLTSQGLLNTEAFF; DNA: TGTGCCAGCAGCCTCACTTCACAGGGATTACTGAACACTGAAGCTTTCTTT
V: TRBV5-4; size: few; J: TRBJ2-2; D: NA; CDR3: CASINLASGRITGELFF; DNA: TGTGCCAGCATCAACTTGGCTTCGGGGCGAATCACCGGGGAGCTGTTTTTT
V: TRBV28; size: few; J: TRBJ1-1; D: TRBD1; CDR3: CASRGAGQVKQAFF; DNA: TGTGCCAGCAGGGGGGCGGGACAGGTTAAACAAGCTTTCTTT
V: TRBV10-3; size: few; J: TRBJ2-7; D: TRBD2; CDR3: CATLSGTNYEQYF; DNA: TGTGCCACTTTATCCGGGACTAACTACGAGCAGTACTTC
V: TRBV20-1; size: NA; J: TRBJ2-7; D: TRBD1; CDR3: CSARSRDSGYEQYF; DNA: TGCAGTGCTAGATCTCGGGACAGTGGGTACGAGCAGTACTTC
V: TRBV6-2/TRBV6-3; size: many; J: TRBJ2-1; D: TRBD2; CDR3: CASSASAGVRNEQFF; DNA: TGTGCCAGCAGTGCTTCGGCGGGAGTACGGAATGAGCAGTTCTTC
V: TRBV18; size: many; J: TRBJ2-5; D: NA; CDR3: CASSDQASAETQYF; DNA: TGTGCCAGCTCCGACCAGGCTAGCGCAGAGACCCAGTACTTC
V: TRBV15; size: few; J: TRBJ1-5; D: NA; CDR3: CATSTLQGNQPQHF; DNA: TGTGCCACCAGCACTCTACAGGGTAATCAGCCCCAGCATTTT
V: TRBV20-1; size: few; J: TRBJ2-1; D: TRBD1; CDR3: CSAAGDRSYNEQFF; DNA: TGCAGTGCTGCTGGGGACAGGAGCTACAATGAGCAGTTCTTC
V: TRBV6-5; size: few; J: TRBJ2-1; D: TRBD2; CDR3: CASTELAGVHRGQFF; DNA: TGTGCCAGCACCGAACTAGCGGGGGTGCATCGGGGGCAGTTCTTC
V: TRBV7-8; size: few; J: TRBJ2-3; D: TRBD2; CDR3: CASSPSGSGGLTDTQYF; DNA: TGTGCCAGCAGCCCCTCGGGGAGCGGGGGCCTCACAGATACGCAGTATTTT
V: TRBV5-1; size: few; J: TRBJ2-7; D: TRBD2; CDR3: CASSLGLAGRPLSYEQYF; DNA: TGCGCCAGCAGCCTGGGACTAGCGGGACGCCCACTCTCCTACGAGCAGTACTTC
V: TRBV3-1; size: NA; J: TRBJ2-1; D: NA; CDR3: CASDRGAGTIQFF; DNA: TGTGCCAGCGACCGGGGGGCAGGGACCATTCAGTTCTTC
V: TRBV6-6; size: NA; J: TRBJ2-3; D: NA; CDR3: CASSYRGPTDTQYF; DNA: TGTGCCAGCAGTTACAGGGGCCCCACAGATACGCAGTATTTT
V: TRBV5-1; size: many; J: TRBJ2-1; D: TRBD2; CDR3: CASSPMGLAAYNEQFF; DNA: TGCGCCAGCAGCCCGATGGGACTAGCGGCCTACAATGAGCAGTTCTTC
V: TRBV7-9; size: few; J: TRBJ1-3; D: NA; CDR3: CASSPRASGNTIYF; DNA: TGTGCCAGCAGTCCCAGGGCGTCTGGAAACACCATATATTTT
V: TRBV5-1; size: few; J: TRBJ2-1; D: TRBD1; CDR3: CASSQGQGLNNEQFF; DNA: TGCGCCAGCAGCCAGGGACAGGGATTGAACAATGAGCAGTTCTTC
V: TRBV5-1; size: few; J: TRBJ2-1; D: TRBD2; CDR3: CASSDPLLPLAGGLSYNEQFF; DNA: TGCGCCAGCAGCGATCCCCTTCTTCCGCTAGCGGGGGGACTCTCCTACAATGAGCAGTTCTTC
V: TRBV2; size: NA; J: TRBJ2-3; D: TRBD2; CDR3: CASSDVAGGQDTQYF; DNA: TGTGCCAGCAGTGATGTAGCGGGGGGGCAAGATACGCAGTATTTT
V: TRBV30; size: many; J: TRBJ2-7; D: TRBD1; CDR3: CAWSQRTGVVAEQYF; DNA: TGTGCCTGGAGTCAACGGACAGGGGTTGTGGCCGAGCAGTACTTC
V: TRBV9; size: few; J: TRBJ2-1; D: NA; CDR3: CASSVGAHNEQFF; DNA: TGTGCCAGCAGCGTAGGGGCGCACAATGAGCAGTTCTTC
V: TRBV5-1; size: many; J: TRBJ1-1; D: NA; CDR3: CASSLSGFTEAFF; DNA: TGCGCCAGCAGCTTGTCAGGGTTCACTGAAGCTTTCTTT
V: TRBV28; size: few; J: TRBJ2-1; D: NA; CDR3: CASSHKPTRGYNEQFF; DNA: TGTGCCAGCAGTCATAAACCGACGCGGGGATACAATGAGCAGTTCTTC
V: TRBV6-2/TRBV6-3; size: NA; J: TRBJ2-7; D: NA; CDR3: CASSVELYEQYF; DNA: TGTGCCAGCTCCGTGGAACTCTACGAGCAGTACTTC
V: TRBV12-3/TRBV12-4; size: NA; J: TRBJ2-7; D: TRBD2; CDR3: CASSLVGGKTSGPYEQYF; DNA: TGTGCCAGCAGTTTAGTCGGGGGGAAGACTAGCGGGCCTTACGAGCAGTACTTC
V: TRBV7-9; size: many; J: TRBJ1-1; D: NA; CDR3: CASSLAASSLTEAFF; DNA: TGTGCCAGCAGCTTAGCGGCCTCATCCCTCACTGAAGCTTTCTTT
V: TRBV5-1; size: few; J: TRBJ2-2; D: TRBD2; CDR3: CASSIIAGGDAGTGELFF; DNA: TGCGCCAGCAGCATTATAGCGGGGGGCGACGCGGGCACCGGGGAGCTGTTTTTT
V: TRBV28; size: NA; J: TRBJ2-3; D: TRBD2; CDR3: CASRLAASTQYF; DNA: TGTGCCAGCAGACTAGCGGCCTCTACCCAGTATTTT
V: TRBV3-1; size: many; J: TRBJ2-7; D: TRBD2; CDR3: CASSPALAGRTGQYF; DNA: TGTGCCAGCAGCCCGGCACTAGCGGGGCGGACTGGGCAGTACTTC
V: TRBV5-1; size: NA; J: TRBJ2-7; D: NA; CDR3: CASSSSGLGEQYF; DNA: TGCGCCAGCAGCTCCTCGGGGCTGGGGGAGCAGTACTTC
V: TRBV7-8; size: many; J: TRBJ2-4; D: NA; CDR3: CASSSAVGNIQYF; DNA: TGTGCCAGCAGCTCAGCAGTCGGAAACATTCAGTACTTC
V: TRBV19; size: once; J: TRBJ2-1; D: NA; CDR3: CASSTHREPGEQFF; DNA: TGTGCCAGTAGTACCCACCGGGAGCCAGGAGAGCAGTTCTTC